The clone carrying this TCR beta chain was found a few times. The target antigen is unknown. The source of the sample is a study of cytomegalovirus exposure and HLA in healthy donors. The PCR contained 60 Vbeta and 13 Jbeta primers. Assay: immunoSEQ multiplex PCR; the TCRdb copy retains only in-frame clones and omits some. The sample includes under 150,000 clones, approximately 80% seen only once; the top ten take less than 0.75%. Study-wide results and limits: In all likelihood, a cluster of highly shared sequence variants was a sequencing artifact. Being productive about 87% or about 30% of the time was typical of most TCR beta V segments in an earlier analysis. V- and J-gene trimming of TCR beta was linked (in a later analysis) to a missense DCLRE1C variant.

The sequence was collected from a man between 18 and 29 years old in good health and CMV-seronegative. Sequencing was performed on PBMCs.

DNA of the CDR3: TGTGCCTGGAGTAATAGGCGAGGGAAGACCCAGTACTTC. Translated: CAWSNRRGKTQYF. The chain is built from TRBV30 and TRBJ2-5; D possibly corresponds to TRBD2 (5 bases). CDR1 and CDR2 (germline): GTSNPN, SVGIG (reference sequence). The CDR3 loop spans 13 amino acids. V lost 2 bases and J lost 6, with 13 bases in between.